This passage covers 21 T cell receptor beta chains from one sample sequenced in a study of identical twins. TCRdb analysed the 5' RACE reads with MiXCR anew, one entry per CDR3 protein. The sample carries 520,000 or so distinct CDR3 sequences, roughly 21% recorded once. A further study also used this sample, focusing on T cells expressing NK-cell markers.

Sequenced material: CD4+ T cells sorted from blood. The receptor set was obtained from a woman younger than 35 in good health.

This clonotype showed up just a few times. For the CDR3, the DNA is TGTGCCAGCAGCTTAGATCCAGGGCCCGGGGAGCTGTTTTTT. This translates into CASSLDPGPGELFF. The chain employs TRBV11-3 and TRBJ2-2; D possibly corresponds to TRBD1 (5 bases). This CDR3 is 14 amino acids long. Germline loops: CDR1 SGHNT, CDR2 YENEEA. V was clipped by 0 bases and J by 6 bases, with 8 bases between them.

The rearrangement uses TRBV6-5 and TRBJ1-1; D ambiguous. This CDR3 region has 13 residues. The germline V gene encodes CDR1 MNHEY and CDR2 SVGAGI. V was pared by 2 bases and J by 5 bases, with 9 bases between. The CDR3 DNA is TGTGCCAGCAGTTACGCTGATTCGACTGAAGCTTTCTTT. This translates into CASSYADSTEAFF.

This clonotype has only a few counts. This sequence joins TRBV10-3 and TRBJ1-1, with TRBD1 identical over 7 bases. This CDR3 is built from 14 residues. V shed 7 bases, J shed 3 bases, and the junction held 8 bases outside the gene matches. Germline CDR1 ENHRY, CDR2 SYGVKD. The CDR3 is CAITPGQGDTEAFF. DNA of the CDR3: TGTGCCATCACCCCGGGGCAGGGGGACACTGAAGCTTTCTTT.

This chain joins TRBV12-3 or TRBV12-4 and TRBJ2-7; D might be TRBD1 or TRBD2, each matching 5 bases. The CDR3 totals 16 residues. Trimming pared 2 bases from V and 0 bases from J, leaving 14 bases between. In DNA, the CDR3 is TGTGCCAGCAGTTTACAACGGGGCAGGTCCTCCTACGAGCAGTACTTC. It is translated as CASSLQRGRSSYEQYF.

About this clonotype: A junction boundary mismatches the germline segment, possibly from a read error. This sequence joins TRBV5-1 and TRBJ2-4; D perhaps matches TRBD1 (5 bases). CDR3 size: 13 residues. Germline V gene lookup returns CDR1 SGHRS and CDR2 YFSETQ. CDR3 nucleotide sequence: TGCGCCAGCAGCTCCAGGGCCAAAAGCATTCAGTACTTC. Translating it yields CASSSRAKSIQYF.

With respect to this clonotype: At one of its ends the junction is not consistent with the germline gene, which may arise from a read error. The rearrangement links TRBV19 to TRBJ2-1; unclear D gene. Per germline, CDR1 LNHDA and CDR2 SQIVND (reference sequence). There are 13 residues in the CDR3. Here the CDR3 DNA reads TGTGCCAGTATTATAACTGGTTACAATGAGCAGTTCTTC. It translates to CASIITGYNEQFF.

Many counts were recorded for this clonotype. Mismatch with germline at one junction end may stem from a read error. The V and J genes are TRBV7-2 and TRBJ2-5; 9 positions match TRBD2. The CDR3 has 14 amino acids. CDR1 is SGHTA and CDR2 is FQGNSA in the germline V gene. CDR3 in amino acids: CASSLGGGGETQYF. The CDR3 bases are TGTGCCAGCAGTTTAGGCGGGGGGGGGGAGACCCAGTACTTC.

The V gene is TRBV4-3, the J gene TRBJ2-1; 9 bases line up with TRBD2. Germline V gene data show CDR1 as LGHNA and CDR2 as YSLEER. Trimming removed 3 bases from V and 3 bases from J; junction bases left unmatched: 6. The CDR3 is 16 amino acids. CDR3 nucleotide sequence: TGCGCCAGCAGCCAGGGTCCGACTAGCGGCTACAATGAGCAGTTCTTC. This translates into CASSQGPTSGYNEQFF.

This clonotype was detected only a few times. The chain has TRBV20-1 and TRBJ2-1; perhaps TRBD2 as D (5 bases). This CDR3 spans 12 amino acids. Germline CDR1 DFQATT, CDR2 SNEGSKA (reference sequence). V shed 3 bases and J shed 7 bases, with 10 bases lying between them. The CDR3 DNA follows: TGCAGTGCTAGCGGGAATAAGAATGAGCAGTTCTTC. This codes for CSASGNKNEQFF.

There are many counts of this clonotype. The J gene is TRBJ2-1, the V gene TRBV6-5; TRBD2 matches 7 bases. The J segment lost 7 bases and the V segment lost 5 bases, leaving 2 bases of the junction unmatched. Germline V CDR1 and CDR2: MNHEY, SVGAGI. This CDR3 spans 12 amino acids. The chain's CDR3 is CASSRGGNEQFF. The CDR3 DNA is TGTGCCAGCAGTAGGGGAGGGAATGAGCAGTTCTTC.

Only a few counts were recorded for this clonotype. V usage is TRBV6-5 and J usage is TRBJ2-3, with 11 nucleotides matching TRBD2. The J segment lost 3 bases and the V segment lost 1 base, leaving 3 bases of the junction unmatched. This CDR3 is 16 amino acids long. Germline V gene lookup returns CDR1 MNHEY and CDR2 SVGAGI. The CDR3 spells CASSYFASGRTDTQYF. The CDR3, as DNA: TGTGCCAGCAGTTACTTTGCTAGCGGGAGGACAGATACGCAGTATTTT.

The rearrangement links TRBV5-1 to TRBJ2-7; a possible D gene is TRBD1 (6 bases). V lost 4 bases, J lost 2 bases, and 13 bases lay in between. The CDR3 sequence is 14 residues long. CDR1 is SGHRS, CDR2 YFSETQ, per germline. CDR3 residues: CASSPRDTAYEQYF. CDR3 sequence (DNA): TGCGCCAGCAGCCCCCGGGACACTGCCTACGAGCAGTACTTC. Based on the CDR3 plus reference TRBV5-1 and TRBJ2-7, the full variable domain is KAGVTQTPRYLIKTRGQQVTLSCSPISGHRSVSWYQQTPGQGLQFLFEYFSETQRNKGNFPGRFSGRQFSNSRSEMNVSTLELGDSALYLCASSPRDTAYEQYFGPGTRLTVT.

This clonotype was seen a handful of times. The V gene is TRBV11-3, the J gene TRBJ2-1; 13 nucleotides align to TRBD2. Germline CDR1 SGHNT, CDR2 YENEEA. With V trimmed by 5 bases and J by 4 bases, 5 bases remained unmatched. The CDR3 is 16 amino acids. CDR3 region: CASSAGLAGFYNEQFF. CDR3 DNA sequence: TGTGCCAGCAGCGCGGGACTAGCGGGGTTTTACAATGAGCAGTTCTTC.

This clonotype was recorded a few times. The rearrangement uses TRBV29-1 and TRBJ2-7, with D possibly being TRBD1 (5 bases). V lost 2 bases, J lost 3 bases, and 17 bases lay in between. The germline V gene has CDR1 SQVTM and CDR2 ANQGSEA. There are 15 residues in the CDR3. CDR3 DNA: TGCAGCGTTGAAAAGAACCAGGGTGGCGGCTACGAGCAGTACTTC. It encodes CSVEKNQGGGYEQYF.

CDR3 in amino acids: CASSLEPGNTGELFF. For the CDR3, the DNA is TGTGCCAGCAGCTTAGAGCCCGGCAACACCGGGGAGCTGTTTTTT. The chain has TRBV11-2 and TRBJ2-2; D not resolved. V shed 0 bases and J shed 2 bases, with 7 bases lying between them. This CDR3 has 15 amino acids. Germline V gene lookup returns CDR1 SGHAT and CDR2 FQNNGV. The variable domain in full, with the rest retrieved from reference TRBV11-2 and TRBJ2-2, is EAGVAQSPRYKIIEKRQSVAFWCNPISGHATLYWYQQILGQGPKLLIQFQNNGVVDDSQLPKDRFSAERLKGVDSTLKIQPAKLEDSAVYLCASSLEPGNTGELFFGEGSRLTVL.

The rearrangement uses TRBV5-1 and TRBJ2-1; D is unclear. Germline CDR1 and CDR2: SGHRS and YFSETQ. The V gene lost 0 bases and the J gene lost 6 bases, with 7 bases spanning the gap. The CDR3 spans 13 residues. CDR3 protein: CASSLGFGNEQFF. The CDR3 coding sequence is TGCGCCAGCAGCTTGGGTTTCGGCAATGAGCAGTTCTTC.

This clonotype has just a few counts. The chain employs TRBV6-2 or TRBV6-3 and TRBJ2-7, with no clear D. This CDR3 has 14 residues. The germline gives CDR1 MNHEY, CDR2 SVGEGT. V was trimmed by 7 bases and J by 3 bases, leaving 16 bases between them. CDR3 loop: CASTLRGRYYEQYF. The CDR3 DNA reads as TGTGCCAGCACTCTACGAGGTCGATACTACGAGCAGTACTTC.

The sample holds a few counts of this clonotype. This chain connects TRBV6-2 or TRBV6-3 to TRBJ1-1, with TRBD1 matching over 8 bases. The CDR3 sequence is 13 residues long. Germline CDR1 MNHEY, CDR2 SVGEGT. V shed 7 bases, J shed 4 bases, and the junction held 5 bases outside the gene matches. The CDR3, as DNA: TGTGCCAGCAATGGTGGACAGGGCACTGAAGCTTTCTTT. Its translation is CASNGGQGTEAFF.

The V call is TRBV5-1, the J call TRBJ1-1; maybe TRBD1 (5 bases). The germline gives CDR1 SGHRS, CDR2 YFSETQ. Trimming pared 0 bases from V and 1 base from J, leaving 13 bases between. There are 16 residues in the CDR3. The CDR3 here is CASSLGGAGTNTEAFF. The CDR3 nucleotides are TGCGCCAGCAGCTTGGGGGGAGCGGGGACGAACACTGAAGCTTTCTTT.

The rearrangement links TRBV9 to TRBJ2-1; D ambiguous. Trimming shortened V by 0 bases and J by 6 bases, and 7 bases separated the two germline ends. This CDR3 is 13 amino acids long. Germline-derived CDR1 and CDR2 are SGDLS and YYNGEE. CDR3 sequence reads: CASSVEVGNEQFF. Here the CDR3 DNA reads TGTGCCAGCAGCGTAGAAGTGGGCAATGAGCAGTTCTTC.

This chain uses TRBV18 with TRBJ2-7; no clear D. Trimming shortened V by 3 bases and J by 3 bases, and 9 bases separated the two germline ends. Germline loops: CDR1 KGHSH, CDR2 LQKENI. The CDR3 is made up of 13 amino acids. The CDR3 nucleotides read TGTGCCAGCTCACCCCCGGGCCTCTACGAGCAGTACTTC. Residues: CASSPPGLYEQYF.